The T cell receptor beta chain under discussion was sequenced for a study of blood T cell repertoires in COVID-19. Across the study: COVID-19 samples, acute and convalescent, were from the United States, Italy and Spain.

This clone was counted only a few times. This table comes from immunoSEQ multiplex PCR, and its TCRdb copy is limited to in-frame clones, with some not included. This sample has 25,000 to 35,000 clones, with 75% to 85% found just once. The CDR3 length is 15 residues. Germline V gene lookup returns CDR1 SNHLY and CDR2 FYNNEI. Trimming took off 1 base at V and 7 bases at J, with 16 bases between the two ends. Sample: peripheral blood. The gene calls are TRBV2 and TRBJ1-2, with D perhaps TRBD1 (6 bases). This TCR was recovered from a man older than 75 with active COVID-19. The CDR3 region is CASSEDYRVGLGYTF. The CDR3 nucleotides read TGTGCCAGCAGTGAAGACTACAGGGTGGGCCTTGGCTACACCTTC.